The 31 T cell receptor beta chains listed next were all sequenced from one sample in a study of blood T cell repertoires in COVID-19 (dated by TCRdb to between 2020 and 2021). Library generation was performed with the immunoSEQ multiplex PCR assay. Entries here come from immuneACCESS through TCRdb and include only in-frame sequences with V and J called. Some clones fail to appear in such tables; in the studies checked, an unresolved V gene covers under half of the shortfall, and the cause of the remainder is unknown. Here the sample has about 150,000 clones; roughly 89% occur a single time. 8.6% of the sample is held by the ten biggest clonotypes. Specimen: peripheral blood. The receptors come from a woman aged 45-59 years with active or convalescent COVID-19.

The chain joins TRBV30 to TRBJ1-1; D remains ambiguous. V shed 1 base and J shed 9 bases, with 9 bases lying between them. CDR1 and CDR2 (germline): GTSNPN, SVGIG (reference sequence). The CDR3 has 11 amino acids. CDR3 in amino acids: CAWSGHEQAFF. CDR3 sequence (DNA): TGTGCCTGGAGTGGACACGAACAAGCTTTCTTT.

The chain uses TRBV29-1 and TRBJ2-3; D not resolved. Germline V gives CDR1 SQVTM, CDR2 ANQGSEA. This CDR3 spans 16 amino acids. Between the trimmed V and J ends, which lost 4 bases and 0 bases, there was a span of 17 bases. DNA for the CDR3: TGCAGCGTTGCCGGTTTCCCGAACTCTAGCACAGATACGCAGTATTTT. Protein sequence: CSVAGFPNSSTDTQYF.

The chain employs TRBV10-3 and TRBJ2-7; 9 bases are a match to TRBD2. Germline CDR1 and CDR2: ENHRY and SYGVKD. This CDR3 region has 14 residues. V dropped 6 bases and J dropped 2; count of bases not matched to a gene: 5. CDR3 region: CAIRKTSGTYEQYF. The CDR3 coding sequence is TGTGCCATCAGGAAGACTAGCGGTACCTACGAGCAGTACTTC.

V is TRBV4-1 and J is TRBJ2-1, with 16 bases identical to TRBD2. This CDR3 region has 17 residues. Germline V gene data show CDR1 as MGHRA and CDR2 as YSYEKL. V shed 5 bases, J shed 4 bases, and the junction held 5 bases outside the gene matches. CDR3 amino acids: CASSSGLAGGPYNEQFF. The CDR3 nucleotides are TGCGCCAGCAGCTCGGGACTAGCGGGGGGGCCGTACAATGAGCAGTTCTTC.

The chain uses TRBV23-1 and TRBJ1-2, with 12 bases fitting TRBD1. TRBV23-1 is filed as an ORF, its function uncertain. V lost 4 bases and J lost 4; bases outside the gene matches: 10. The CDR3 covers 17 residues. As DNA, the CDR3 is TGCGCCAGCAGTCCCGGGACAGGGGGCGATTACGGCTATGGCTACACCTTC. It specifies CASSPGTGGDYGYGYTF.

The chain carries TRBV7-2 and TRBJ1-2; 7 bases agree with TRBD1. The germline gives CDR1 SGHTA, CDR2 FQGNSA. CDR3 length: 13 residues. V dropped 3 bases and J dropped 5; count of bases not matched to a gene: 3. The CDR3 coding sequence is TGTGCCAGCAGCTTTGACAGGGCATATGGCTACACCTTC. As protein: CASSFDRAYGYTF.

V is TRBV7-2 and J is TRBJ1-4, with 7 bases matching TRBD1. Germline V lookup: CDR1 SGHTA, CDR2 FQGNSA. The CDR3 has 15 residues. Trimming cost V 5 bases and J 4 bases; bases outside gene matches: 7. CDR3 DNA: TGTGCCAGCAGCCGCAGACAGGGATATAATGAAAAACTGTTTTTT. Translation: CASSRRQGYNEKLFF.

The chain is built from TRBV19 and TRBJ1-6; a possible D gene is TRBD1 (6 bases). This CDR3 contains 17 residues. Germline V gene lookup returns CDR1 LNHDA and CDR2 SQIVND (reference sequence). Trimming shortened V by 2 bases and J by 7 bases, and 18 bases separated the two germline ends. The CDR3 protein is CASSISRGGAWNSPLHF. CDR3 nucleotides: TGTGCCAGTAGTATATCCCGGGGGGGGGCCTGGAATTCACCCCTCCACTTT.

This chain links TRBV3-1 (or the pseudogene TRBV3-2) with TRBJ1-1; TRBD1 matches 11 bases. The CDR3 contains 15 residues. The ends lost 1 base at V and 5 bases at J; junction bases unmatched: 3. Germline V gene sequence: CDR1 LGHDT, CDR2 YNNKEL (reference sequence). The CDR3 region is CASSQVRDRGTEAFF. The CDR3 DNA is TGTGCCAGCAGCCAAGTTCGGGACAGGGGGACTGAAGCTTTCTTT.

The chain recombines TRBV2 with TRBJ1-1; 7 bases are shared with TRBD1. This CDR3 is built from 13 residues. The V gene's germline CDR1 is SNHLY and CDR2 FYNNEI. Trimming took 8 bases from V and 3 from J; bases not matched to a gene: 6. The CDR3 here is CASVQGPYTEAFF. The CDR3 DNA follows: TGTGCCAGCGTACAGGGGCCCTACACTGAAGCTTTCTTT.

V is TRBV7-9 and J is TRBJ1-5; unclear D gene. This CDR3 has 14 residues. Germline loops: CDR1 SEHNR, CDR2 FQNEAQ (reference sequence). Trimming pared 2 bases from V and 0 bases from J, leaving 5 bases between. The CDR3 sequence: CASSLSYSNQPQHF. The DNA of the CDR3 is TGTGCCAGCAGCTTATCCTATAGCAATCAGCCCCAGCATTTT.

The CDR3 coding sequence is TGTGCCAGCAGCCAGGGAAGCTCAGAGGGCGGGGAGCTGTTTTTT. Protein sequence: CASSQGSSEGGELFF. The chain is built from TRBV4-2 and TRBJ2-2, with TRBD2 as a possible D gene (5 bases). CDR1 and CDR2 from the germline V gene are LGHNA and YNFKEQ. The germline V and J ends were trimmed by 3 bases and 7 bases, with 15 bases remaining between them. CDR3 size: 15 residues.

This chain links TRBV2 with TRBJ2-3, with 13 bases fitting TRBD2. The ends lost 6 bases at V and 6 bases at J; junction bases unmatched: 9. The CDR3 runs 16 residues. The germline V gene has CDR1 SNHLY and CDR2 FYNNEI. The CDR3 DNA reads as TGTGCCAGCAGGGGTATGACTAGCGGGAGGAAGGATACGCAGTATTTT. This gives the protein CASRGMTSGRKDTQYF.

The rearrangement joins TRBV19 to TRBJ2-7, with 12 positions matching TRBD2. Germline V gene lookup returns CDR1 LNHDA and CDR2 SQIVND (reference sequence). The CDR3 runs 16 residues. V was clipped by 5 bases and J by 3 bases; unmatched bases: 8. CDR3 nucleotides: TGTGCCAGTAGTCACAGGACTAGCGGGGCTCGCTACGAGCAGTACTTC. This codes for CASSHRTSGARYEQYF. Full variable domain (remainder filled in from reference TRBV19 and TRBJ2-7): DGGITQSPKYLFRKEGQNVTLSCEQNLNHDAMYWYRQDPGQGLRLIYYSQIVNDFQKGDIAEGYSVSREKKESFPLTVTSAQKNPTAFYLCASSHRTSGARYEQYFGPGTRLTVT.

This chain links TRBV2 with TRBJ1-2; TRBD1 matches at 7 bases. The CDR3 contains 12 residues. Looked up from germline, CDR1 is SNHLY and CDR2 is FYNNEI. V lost 8 bases to trimming and J lost 7 bases; unmatched junction nucleotides: 7. The CDR3 spells CASVLGGSGYTF. CDR3 nucleotides: TGTGCCAGCGTATTAGGGGGCTCTGGCTACACCTTC.

The chain recombines TRBV28 with TRBJ1-2, with TRBD1 as a possible D gene (6 bases). This CDR3 is built from 13 residues. CDR1 is MDHEN, CDR2 SYDVKM, per germline. With 4 bases removed from V and 4 bases from J, the gap between germline ends came to 10 bases. The CDR3: CASSWGGVYGYTF. The CDR3 region has the DNA TGTGCCAGCAGTTGGGGGGGCGTCTATGGCTACACCTTC.

The chain couples TRBV7-2 to TRBJ1-2, with 8 positions matching TRBD1. J lost 13 bases, V lost 6 bases, and 10 bases had no gene match. CDR1 and CDR2 (germline): SGHTA, FQGNSA. This CDR3 spans 12 amino acids. CDR3 sequence: CASSYTDRERTF. CDR3 sequence (DNA): TGTGCCAGCAGTTATACGGACAGGGAGCGCACCTTC.

The rearrangement links TRBV15 to TRBJ2-5; D may be TRBD2 (5 bases). Trimming took off 2 bases at V and 3 bases at J, with 10 bases between the two ends. Germline V gene sequence: CDR1 LNHNV, CDR2 YYDKDF (reference sequence). This CDR3 contains 14 residues. In nucleotides, the CDR3 is TGTGCCACCAGCAGACTAGCTGGGGAAGAGACCCAGTACTTC. Protein sequence: CATSRLAGEETQYF.

The chain links TRBV5-1 to TRBJ2-5; 8 bases are a match to TRBD1. V was clipped by 4 bases and J by 5 bases; unmatched bases: 4. This CDR3 spans 13 amino acids. Germline lookup yields CDR1 SGHRS and CDR2 YFSETQ. The CDR3 DNA sequence: TGCGCCAGCAGCCCGGACAGGGTTGAGACCCAGTACTTC. Translated: CASSPDRVETQYF.

The DNA for the CDR3 is TGTGCCAGCAGTCCTCTGGCGGGAGGGATACACGAGCAGTACTTC. Protein: CASSPLAGGIHEQYF. The chain recombines TRBV28 with TRBJ2-7, with 9 bases identical to TRBD2. The trim removed 5 bases at V and 5 bases at J, leaving 10 bases unmatched. CDR1 and CDR2 (germline): MDHEN, SYDVKM. CDR3 size: 15 residues.

The chain links TRBV7-2 to TRBJ1-4, with 10 bases fitting TRBD1. The CDR3 is 15 residues long. The germline V gene encodes CDR1 SGHTA and CDR2 FQGNSA. Germline trimming cut 5 bases from V and 8 bases from J; bases unmatched to any gene: 8. The CDR3 loop reads CASSDQVTGGEKLFF. DNA for the CDR3: TGTGCCAGCAGCGATCAGGTGACAGGGGGCGAAAAACTGTTTTTT. Drawing the rest from reference TRBV7-2 and TRBJ1-4, the complete variable domain is GAGVSQSPSNKVTEKGKDVELRCDPISGHTALYWYRQSLGQGLEFLIYFQGNSAPDKSGLPSDRFSAERTGGSVSTLTIQRTQQEDSAVYLCASSDQVTGGEKLFFGSGTQLSVL.

This sequence joins TRBV19 and TRBJ1-4; 7 positions agree with TRBD1. The CDR3 contains 15 residues. Germline CDR1 LNHDA, CDR2 SQIVND (reference sequence). V lost 2 bases to trimming and J lost 6 bases; unmatched junction nucleotides: 6. Here the CDR3 DNA reads TGTGCCAGTAGTATATTGAGGGGGCCGCATGAAAAACTGTTTTTT. This gives the protein CASSILRGPHEKLFF.

This clone appeared once. V gene TRBV5-8 combines with J gene TRBJ2-7; D is possibly TRBD2 (6 bases). V lost 1 base and J lost 2, with 16 bases in between. This CDR3 contains 16 residues. Germline V CDR1 and CDR2: SGHTS, YDEGEE. The CDR3 sequence is CASSLWVGGTTYEQYF. CDR3 bases: TGTGCCAGCAGCTTGTGGGTGGGGGGAACTACCTACGAGCAGTACTTC.

This clone was seen only a few times. The chain combines TRBV7-3 with TRBJ2-1; 9 nucleotides match TRBD1. The CDR3 totals 14 residues. The J segment lost 3 bases and the V segment lost 6 bases, leaving 3 bases of the junction unmatched. The germline V gene has CDR1 SGHTA and CDR2 FQGTGA. The CDR3 loop reads CASRGQGDYNEQFF. The CDR3 DNA reads TGTGCCAGCAGGGGACAGGGTGACTACAATGAGCAGTTCTTC.

This clone showed up just once. CDR3 sequence: CASSLVGRLAVYEQYF. The CDR3 coding sequence is TGTGCCAGCAGCTTAGTCGGGCGACTAGCAGTCTACGAGCAGTACTTC. This chain links TRBV11-2 with TRBJ2-7, with TRBD2 identical over 7 bases. This CDR3 has 16 amino acids. The V and J ends lost 1 base and 3 bases, in that order; junction bases with no gene match: 9. Germline-derived CDR1 and CDR2 are SGHAT and FQNNGV.

The chain employs TRBV28 and TRBJ2-1, with 13 positions matching TRBD2. Unmatched junction bases numbered 8, after V lost 7 bases and J lost 8 bases. The CDR3 has 15 residues. CDR1 is MDHEN and CDR2 is SYDVKM in the germline V gene. The CDR3 bases are TGTGCCAGCAAGTGGACTAGCGGGGGCTGGGATGAGCAGTTCTTC. Protein sequence: CASKWTSGGWDEQFF. The whole variable domain, filled in from reference TRBV28 and TRBJ2-1, reads DVKVTQSSRYLVKRTGEKVFLECVQDMDHENMFWYRQDPGLGLRLIYFSYDVKMKEKGDIPEGYSVSREKKERFSLILESASTNQTSMYLCASKWTSGGWDEQFFGPGTRLTVL.

This chain links TRBV2 with TRBJ2-5, with D perhaps TRBD1 (5 bases). CDR3 size: 15 residues. Germline V gives CDR1 SNHLY, CDR2 FYNNEI. The V end lost 2 bases, the J end lost 5 bases, and 15 bases lay between the germline ends. In DNA form, the CDR3 reads TGTGCCAGCAGTGAATCCAGGGTCCTTGGGGAGACCCAGTACTTC. It encodes CASSESRVLGETQYF. Full variable domain (missing parts from reference TRBV2 and TRBJ2-5): EPEVTQTPSHQVTQMGQEVILRCVPISNHLYFYWYRQILGQKVEFLVSFYNNEISEKSEIFDDQFSVERPDGSNFTLKIRSTKLEDSAMYFCASSESRVLGETQYFGPGTRLLVL.

J is TRBJ1-1 and V is TRBV11-2; a possible D gene is TRBD1 (5 bases). The CDR3 consists of 14 residues. CDR1 SGHAT and CDR2 FQNNGV come from the germline V gene. V was shortened by 5 bases and J by 1 base, with 11 bases between the two germline ends. CDR3 nucleotide sequence: TGTGCCAGCAGCGTCGATCAGGGGAACACTGAAGCTTTCTTT. This gives the protein CASSVDQGNTEAFF.

This sequence joins TRBV27 and TRBJ1-3, with D possibly being TRBD1 (5 bases). Trimming stripped 6 bases from V and 4 bases from J, with 16 bases between. Germline V gene sequence: CDR1 MNHEY, CDR2 SMNVEV (reference sequence). CDR3 length: 15 residues. The CDR3 DNA follows: TGTGCCAGCAGCGCCGGGACTGTGGGAGGAAACACCATATATTTT. Protein product: CASSAGTVGGNTIYF.

This chain joins TRBV2 and TRBJ1-1; tentative D call: TRBD1 (6 bases). V gave up 7 bases and J gave up 1 base, with 7 bases separating them. CDR1 and CDR2 (germline): SNHLY, FYNNEI. This CDR3 comprises 12 residues. Here the CDR3 DNA reads TGTGCCAGCATGACAGGGAACACTGAAGCTTTCTTT. Its protein is CASMTGNTEAFF.

V usage is TRBV5-6 and J usage is TRBJ1-1; a possible D gene is TRBD1 (6 bases). Germline-derived CDR1 and CDR2 are SGHDT and YYEEEE. Deletions cut 2 bases from V and 1 base from J, with 21 bases between. The CDR3 contains 18 residues. CDR3 nucleotides: TGTGCCAGCAGCTTCTATTTACTACAGGGAAAGGCGAACACTGAAGCTTTCTTT. It codes for CASSFYLLQGKANTEAFF.